What follows are 5 T cell receptor beta chains derived from one specimen sequenced in a study of OX40 agonist ivuxolimab in advanced cancers. The library was produced with the immunoSEQ multiplex PCR assay. TCRdb took this table from immuneACCESS and kept in-frame rearrangements with V and J called. Such tables lack part of the clones; where checked against another copy, unresolved V genes explain under half of the gap, and the rest is unexplained. Across this sample there are tens of thousands of clones, with under 80% seen only once. The ten most abundant clones make up approximately 5.3% of the sample. Material: CD4+ or CD8+ T cells sorted from blood, obtained in a trial of the OX40 agonist ivuxolimab. These receptors came from an adult with an advanced solid tumor such as melanoma, head and neck, liver or kidney cancer.

The chain is built from TRBV7-2 and TRBJ2-1; 8 nucleotides match TRBD1. Germline V lookup: CDR1 SGHTA, CDR2 FQGNSA. The CDR3 is 16 residues long. Germline trimming cut 2 bases from V and 4 bases from J; bases unmatched to any gene: 7. CDR3 nucleotide sequence: TGTGCCAGCAGCTTATCTCCTCAGGGGGCGTACAATGAGCAGTTCTTC. Translating gives CASSLSPQGAYNEQFF.

This clone has just a few counts. The J gene is TRBJ2-7, the V gene TRBV5-4, with D possibly matching TRBD1 (8 bases). The CDR3 has 14 residues. The V gene lost 4 bases and the J gene lost 3 bases, with 14 bases spanning the gap. Germline V gene sequence: CDR1 SGHNT, CDR2 YYREEE (reference sequence). In DNA, the CDR3 is TGTGCCAGCAGCGCGGGGGACAGGAGCTACGAGCAGTACTTC. Amino acids: CASSAGDRSYEQYF.

The rearrangement uses TRBV18 and TRBJ2-3; D might be TRBD2 (6 bases). This CDR3 contains 16 residues. Germline CDR1 reads KGHSH; CDR2 reads LQKENI. Deletions cut 2 bases from V and 2 bases from J, with 14 bases between. The DNA of the CDR3 is TGTGCCAGCTCACCAGGAGGGGCCGGGGTCACAGATACGCAGTATTTT. It translates to CASSPGGAGVTDTQYF.

The chain is built from TRBV7-8 and TRBJ1-2, with D perhaps TRBD2 (5 bases). The J call may be faulty, since TRBJ2-7 better matches the DNA end. The CDR3 loop spans 11 amino acids. The germline V gene has CDR1 SGHVS and CDR2 FQNEAQ. This CDR3 is CASSIRGKQYF. DNA for the CDR3: TGTGCCAGCAGCATCAGAGGGAAACAGTACTTC.

V gene TRBV29-1 combines with J gene TRBJ2-2; the match to TRBD2 covers 7 bases. Germline V lookup: CDR1 SQVTM, CDR2 ANQGSEA. With 8 bases clipped from V and 6 bases from J, the junction kept 9 bases outside the gene matches. The CDR3 length is 13 residues. The CDR3 DNA is TGCAGCCATGGTGGAGGGAGGGCCGGGGAGCTGTTTTTT. Translation: CSHGGGRAGELFF.